The rows below give T cell receptor beta chains drawn from one sample of a study of blood T cell repertoires in COVID-19. The repertoire was sequenced with immunoSEQ multiplex PCR; TCRdb's copy has only in-frame clones and lacks some. The repertoire has 150,000 to 200,000 clones, approximately 80% of them found once; the top ten carry about 5%. The sequenced material came from PBMCs or T cells enriched from blood (not recorded which). The source is a man in his 70s who had been exposed to COVID-19. Both conserved end residues are part of each CDR3. A D gene is named only where the DNA matches it firmly. Size is omitted from some rows. Given values are once, few, many or a class for expanded clones.

d_call | clone_size | cdr3_length | j_call | v_call | cdr3_nt | cdr3_aa
- | - | 14 | TRBJ2-3 | TRBV7-9 | TGTGCCAGCAGCCCGAGGACAGGAGGGGATACGCAGTATTTT | CASSPRTGGDTQYF
TRBD2 | - | 15 | TRBJ2-1 | TRBV5-4 | TGTGCCAGCAGCTTGGGGACTAGCGACCACAATGAGCAGTTCTTC | CASSLGTSDHNEQFF
TRBD1 | - | 15 | TRBJ2-1 | TRBV3-1/TRBV3-2 | TGTGCCAGCAGCCCGGGACAGGGTGGATACAATGAGCAGTTCTTC | CASSPGQGGYNEQFF
- | - | 13 | TRBJ2-1 | TRBV29-1 | TGCAGCGTTGAATTGCACAGGGACAATGAGCAGTTCTTC | CSVELHRDNEQFF
- | - | 12 | TRBJ1-1 | TRBV6-2/TRBV6-3 | TGTGCCAGCAGTTACGGGCAAATAGAAGCTTTCTTT | CASSYGQIEAFF
- | - | 14 | TRBJ1-2 | TRBV6-5 | TGTGCCAGCAGCGCCGATTACAGGGTTGGAGGCTACACCTTC | CASSADYRVGGYTF
TRBD2 | - | 15 | TRBJ2-3 | TRBV18 | TGTGCCAGCTCACTCAAGGGTCCGGGGGGAGATACGCAGTATTTT | CASSLKGPGGDTQYF
- | - | 14 | TRBJ2-3 | TRBV28 | TGTGCCAGCAAGAAGGGGGGGGCAAAAGATACGCAGTATTTT | CASKKGGAKDTQYF
- | - | 11 | TRBJ2-1 | TRBV28 | TGTGCCAGCAGTCCCGTCGGTGAGCAGTTCTTC | CASSPVGEQFF
TRBD2 | - | 16 | TRBJ2-1 | TRBV9 | TGTGCCAGCAGCGATAGCGGGGGGGTCCCCTACAATGAGCAGTTCTTC | CASSDSGGVPYNEQFF
- | - | 16 | TRBJ2-4 | TRBV5-6 | TGTGCCAGCAGCTCCGGACTACCTCTAGCCAAAAACATTCAGTACTTC | CASSSGLPLAKNIQYF
- | - | 14 | TRBJ1-3 | TRBV3-1/TRBV3-2 | TGTGCCAGCAGCCAAGCAGGGATAGGAAACACCATATATTTT | CASSQAGIGNTIYF
- | - | 15 | TRBJ1-5 | TRBV7-2 | TGTGCCAGCAGAGCCCACGGAGGGGCAAATCAGCCCCAGCATTTT | CASRAHGGANQPQHF
TRBD1 | - | 14 | TRBJ2-7 | TRBV6-5 | TGTGCCAGCAGTTATGGGACAGGGGGCCACGAGCAGTACTTC | CASSYGTGGHEQYF
- | - | 16 | TRBJ1-3 | TRBV5-1 | TGCGCCAGCAGCTTGGACAGGACTAACTCTGGAAACACCATATATTTT | CASSLDRTNSGNTIYF
- | - | 14 | TRBJ2-4 | TRBV28 | TGTGCCAGCAGACCCTCCGGGTCGGGAAACATTCAGTACTTC | CASRPSGSGNIQYF
- | once | 14 | TRBJ1-1 | TRBV24-1 | TGTGCCACCACCAGACAGACACTGAACACTGAAGCTTTCTTT | CATTRQTLNTEAFF
TRBD1 | - | 14 | TRBJ1-4 | TRBV7-9 | TGTGCCAGCAGCAGGACAGGGACTAATGAAAAACTGTTTTTT | CASSRTGTNEKLFF
- | few | 13 | TRBJ1-1 | TRBV7-2 | TGTGCCAGCAGCTCGGACAGGAACACTGAAGCTTTCTTT | CASSSDRNTEAFF
TRBD1 | few | 15 | TRBJ1-2 | TRBV19 | TGTGCCAGTAGTATAGCGTTGGCAGGGGGCAGCGCCTACACCTTC | CASSIALAGGSAYTF
- | - | 14 | TRBJ1-4 | TRBV19 | TGTGCCAGTATGTCACGGGGTCGGGGTGAAAAACTGTTTTTT | CASMSRGRGEKLFF
- | - | 11 | TRBJ1-2 | TRBV20-1 | TGCAGTGCCGACAGGAGACATGGCTACACCTTC | CSADRRHGYTF
TRBD1 | once | 13 | TRBJ2-1 | TRBV5-1 | TGCGCCAGCAACAGGGGGTCCTACAATGAGCAGTTCTTC | CASNRGSYNEQFF
- | - | 14 | TRBJ1-1 | TRBV19 | TGTGCCAGTAGTTCTGAAGGGAGAAACACTGAAGCTTTCTTT | CASSSEGRNTEAFF
TRBD1 | - | 14 | TRBJ1-1 | TRBV9 | TGTGCCAGCAGCTCCCGGGACAGCGGCACTGAAGCTTTCTTT | CASSSRDSGTEAFF
- | - | 12 | TRBJ2-7 | TRBV9 | TGTGCCAGCAGCGCCCAGGGGGGCGAGCAGTACTTC | CASSAQGGEQYF
- | - | 13 | TRBJ1-2 | TRBV6-5 | TGTGCCAGCAGCCAATCGGGGGACTATGGCTACACCTTC | CASSQSGDYGYTF
TRBD1 | - | 17 | TRBJ2-6 | TRBV28 | TGTGCCAGCAGCGATTCTGCGACAGGGTCTGGGGCCAACGTCCTGACTTTC | CASSDSATGSGANVLTF
TRBD2 | - | 12 | TRBJ2-7 | TRBV19 | TGTGCCAGTGCTAGCGGGGCCTACGAGCAGTACTTC | CASASGAYEQYF
TRBD1 | - | 16 | TRBJ2-7 | TRBV3-1/TRBV3-2 | TGTGCCAGCAGACTAAACGCCGGGACAGGGTTCGGCGAGCAGTACTTC | CASRLNAGTGFGEQYF
- | - | 12 | TRBJ2-3 | TRBV28 | TGTGCCAGCAGTCTCCTAACAGATACGCAGTATTTT | CASSLLTDTQYF
- | - | 20 | TRBJ1-5 | TRBV19 | TGTGCCAGTAGTCTCGAATACCCAGTATGGTCGCCCGCGGGAAATCAGCCCCAGCATTTT | CASSLEYPVWSPAGNQPQHF
TRBD1 | - | 15 | TRBJ1-5 | TRBV7-2 | TGTGCCAGCAGCTTAATGGGACAGGTTAATCAGCCCCAGCATTTT | CASSLMGQVNQPQHF
- | - | 15 | TRBJ2-7 | TRBV7-9 | TGTGCCAGCAGCTGGACTGCCGTCCGAGGTTACGAGCAGTACTTC | CASSWTAVRGYEQYF
- | - | 16 | TRBJ2-5 | TRBV19 | TGTGCCAGTAGTGTCTCCGGGACACCCGGGCCAGAGACCCAGTACTTC | CASSVSGTPGPETQYF
- | - | 15 | TRBJ2-1 | TRBV11-3 | TGTGCCAGCAGCTTAATAGGGGGCTCCTACAATGAGCAGTTCTTC | CASSLIGGSYNEQFF
- | - | 12 | TRBJ1-2 | TRBV12-3/TRBV12-4 | TGTGCCAGCAGCACCGAGGGATCTGGCTACACCTTC | CASSTEGSGYTF
- | few | 13 | TRBJ1-2 | TRBV27 | TGTGCCAGCAGTTTTTCAGGGTCTGGGGGCTACACCTTC | CASSFSGSGGYTF
- | - | 16 | TRBJ1-1 | TRBV11-2 | TGTGCCAGCAGCTTAGTGGGACACCCCGATGGGACTGAAGCTTTCTTT | CASSLVGHPDGTEAFF
- | - | 12 | TRBJ1-1 | TRBV6-5 | TGTGCCAGCACCCGGGGGGACACTGAAGCTTTCTTT | CASTRGDTEAFF
TRBD2 | - | 18 | TRBJ2-3 | TRBV9 | TGTGCCAGCAGCTCGAGGGGAACTAGCGGGGGACGAGGGGATACGCAGTATTTT | CASSSRGTSGGRGDTQYF
TRBD1 | - | 15 | TRBJ1-6 | TRBV7-2 | TGTGCCAGCAGCTTAGGACAGGGACTTAATTCACCCCTCCACTTT | CASSLGQGLNSPLHF
- | - | 14 | TRBJ1-1 | TRBV5-5 | TGTGCCAGCAGCTTCAGGGCAATGAACACTGAAGCTTTCTTT | CASSFRAMNTEAFF
- | - | 15 | TRBJ1-1 | TRBV6-5 | TGTGCCAGCAGGGCCCTCCGGGTTCCGAACACTGAAGCTTTCTTT | CASRALRVPNTEAFF
- | - | 11 | TRBJ1-1 | TRBV28 | TGTGCCAGCCTAAGGAACACTGAAGCTTTCTTT | CASLRNTEAFF
TRBD1 | - | 16 | TRBJ1-1 | TRBV9 | TGTGCCAGCAGCGTAGGTTGGACAGGCATGAACACTGAAGCTTTCTTT | CASSVGWTGMNTEAFF
- | - | 16 | TRBJ2-2 | TRBV9 | TGTGCCAGCAGCGTACACAGGGTCTCGAACACCGGGGAGCTGTTTTTT | CASSVHRVSNTGELFF
- | few | 12 | TRBJ1-1 | TRBV7-8 | TGTGCCAGCAGCTTACAGAGGCTGGAAGCTTTCTTT | CASSLQRLEAFF
TRBD1 | few | 17 | TRBJ2-1 | TRBV10-2 | TGCGCCAGCAGTATCCCGGGACAGGGGGCGACTTACAATGAGCAGTTCTTC | CASSIPGQGATYNEQFF
TRBD2 | - | 16 | TRBJ2-7 | TRBV3-1/TRBV3-2 | TGTGCCAGCAGCCAAGATTTGACTAGCGGGGGCTACGAGCAGTACTTC | CASSQDLTSGGYEQYF
- | - | 14 | TRBJ1-6 | TRBV6-5 | TGTGCCAGCAGCCCGGACAGTGCGAGTTCACCCCTCCACTTT | CASSPDSASSPLHF
- | - | 16 | TRBJ1-3 | TRBV9 | TGTGCCAGCAGCCCCTACGACAGGATGGCTGGAAACACCATATATTTT | CASSPYDRMAGNTIYF
TRBD2 | - | 14 | TRBJ2-1 | TRBV7-2 | TGTGCCAGCAGCGGGACTAGCGGGCCAGGGGAGCAGTTCTTC | CASSGTSGPGEQFF